Below, 18 T cell receptor beta chains from the same sample are listed, as sequenced in a study of response to subunit inactivated influenza vaccine. Each CDR3 protein gets one entry after TCRdb re-called the RT-PCR reads with MiXCR. The profile shows around 540,000 distinct CDR3 sequences, about 12% of them singletons. This specimen was PBMCs from blood, taken on the day of vaccination. The receptors were gathered from a man in his forties or fifties who received an inactivated influenza vaccine.

This chain connects TRBV18 to TRBJ2-7; possible D gene TRBD1, 5 bases. CDR1 and CDR2 (germline): KGHSH, LQKENI. CDR3 size: 15 residues. V was clipped by 2 bases and J by 6 bases, with 17 bases between them. CDR3 loop: CASSPGETRRGEQYF. The CDR3 coding sequence is TGTGCCAGCTCACCAGGGGAAACCCGTAGGGGCGAGCAGTACTTC. The full variable domain, in which reference TRBV18 and TRBJ2-7 provide the parts outside the CDR3, is NAGVMQNPRHLVRRRGQEARLRCSPMKGHSHVYWYRQLPEEGLKFMVYLQKENIIDESGMPKERFSAEFPKEGPSILRIQQVVRGDSAAYFCASSPGETRRGEQYFGPGTRLTVT.

V usage is TRBV6-2 or TRBV6-3 and J usage is TRBJ2-5; weak D call: TRBD2 (5 bases). Trimming left V 7 bases short and J 5 bases short, with 11 bases between. The V gene's germline CDR1 is MNHEY and CDR2 SVGEGT. The CDR3 loop spans 12 amino acids. CDR3 DNA: TGTGCCAGCACCGCCCCGGGGGAGACCCAGTACTTC. It encodes CASTAPGETQYF.

This clonotype showed up just a few times. This chain uses TRBV5-1 with TRBJ1-2; tentatively, D is TRBD1 (6 bases). The CDR3 contains 13 residues. CDR1 is SGHRS, CDR2 YFSETQ, per germline. Trimming took off 1 base at V and 8 bases at J, with 12 bases between the two ends. CDR3 sequence: CASSLRPGEGYTF. For the CDR3, the DNA is TGCGCCAGCAGCTTGAGACCAGGGGAGGGCTACACCTTC.

Only a few counts were recorded for this clonotype. The genes are TRBV4-2 and TRBJ2-7; 9 bases are a match to TRBD2. Per germline, CDR1 LGHNA and CDR2 YNFKEQ. The CDR3 has 17 amino acids. J gave up 3 bases and V 3 bases, and 12 bases lay outside the gene matches. CDR3: CASSQLKSGGTHYEQYF. The DNA for the CDR3 is TGTGCCAGCAGCCAGCTCAAGAGCGGGGGGACCCACTACGAGCAGTACTTC.

In its sample, this clonotype was seen a few times. This CDR3 reads CSARDNRVSNQPQHF. The CDR3 region has the DNA TGCAGTGCTAGAGATAACAGGGTGTCCAATCAGCCCCAGCATTTT. The chain carries TRBV20-1 and TRBJ1-5, with D tentatively TRBD1 (6 bases). The CDR3 length is 15 residues. Trimming took 0 bases from V and 3 from J, leaving 12 bases between them. The germline gives CDR1 DFQATT, CDR2 SNEGSKA (reference sequence).

This clonotype was counted a few times. This chain uses TRBV11-2 with TRBJ2-4; TRBD2 agrees at 8 bases. J was trimmed by 3 bases and V by 6 bases; bases with no gene match: 10. The length of the CDR3 is 16 residues. Germline V gene sequence: CDR1 SGHAT, CDR2 FQNNGV. DNA for the CDR3: TGTGCCAGCAGTTTCCTATCGGGAGGGTACAAAAACATTCAGTACTTC. The encoded protein is CASSFLSGGYKNIQYF. The variable domain in full, with the rest retrieved from reference TRBV11-2 and TRBJ2-4, is EAGVAQSPRYKIIEKRQSVAFWCNPISGHATLYWYQQILGQGPKLLIQFQNNGVVDDSQLPKDRFSAERLKGVDSTLKIQPAKLEDSAVYLCASSFLSGGYKNIQYFGAGTRLSVL.

This clonotype was seen many times. V gene TRBV4-3 combines with J gene TRBJ2-3, with D possibly called TRBD1 or TRBD2 (5 bases each). V lost 5 bases to trimming and J lost 0 bases, with 15 bases between them. This CDR3 spans 16 amino acids. CDR1 and CDR2 from the germline V gene are LGHNA and YSLEER. As DNA, the CDR3 is TGCGCCAGCAGCAGAGAGCAGGGAGCTAGCACAGATACGCAGTATTTT. Translation gives CASSREQGASTDTQYF.

This clonotype has just a few counts. The chain uses TRBV18 and TRBJ2-7, with TRBD1 matching over 8 bases. V gave up 3 bases and J gave up 6 bases; unmatched junction bases: 7. Germline assignment: CDR1 KGHSH and CDR2 LQKENI. The CDR3 consists of 14 residues. For the CDR3, the DNA is TGTGCCAGCTCACCGGAGTCAGGGGGCGTCGAGCAGTACTTC. Translating it yields CASSPESGGVEQYF.

This clonotype was counted only a few times. The CDR3 bases are TGTGCCAGCAGTTTGCCAGGGTGGAACACTGAAGCTTTCTTT. Its translation is CASSLPGWNTEAFF. The chain couples TRBV12-3 or TRBV12-4 to TRBJ1-1; possibly TRBD1 for D (5 bases). Trimming stripped 3 bases from V and 1 base from J, with 9 bases between. The CDR3 runs 14 residues.

V gene TRBV29-1 combines with J gene TRBJ2-7; D might be TRBD2 (6 bases). The CDR3 is 12 residues long. The germline CDR1 and CDR2 sequences are SQVTM and ANQGSEA. Trimming removed 6 bases at V and 3 bases at J, with 12 bases between. This CDR3 reads CSVGRERYEQYF. For the CDR3, the DNA is TGCAGCGTAGGACGGGAGCGCTACGAGCAGTACTTC.

The chain recombines TRBV2 with TRBJ2-1; perhaps D is TRBD1 or TRBD2 (6 bases each). Germline CDR1 reads SNHLY; CDR2 reads FYNNEI. The CDR3 has 15 amino acids. The V and J ends lost 3 bases and 2 bases respectively, with 11 bases between them. The CDR3 here is CASSEEGGAYNEQFF. In nucleotides, the CDR3 is TGTGCCAGCAGTGAGGAGGGGGGCGCCTACAATGAGCAGTTCTTC.

CDR3: CASSPVDRVGTEAFF. The CDR3, as DNA: TGCGCCAGCAGCCCAGTGGACAGGGTTGGAACTGAAGCTTTCTTT. V and J are TRBV5-1 and TRBJ1-1; the match to TRBD1 covers 8 bases. CDR1 SGHRS and CDR2 YFSETQ come from the germline V gene. The CDR3 spans 15 residues. V shed 4 bases and J 5 bases; nucleotides not matched to a gene: 10.

This clonotype has a handful of counts. The chain combines TRBV28 with TRBJ2-7, with 8 bases lining up with TRBD1. The germline CDR1 and CDR2 sequences are MDHEN and SYDVKM. J lost 6 bases, V lost 5 bases, and 9 bases had no gene match. The CDR3 is 14 amino acids. CDR3 in amino acids: CASSPDRVSFEQYF. The CDR3 nucleotides read TGTGCCAGCAGTCCGGACAGGGTCTCGTTCGAGCAGTACTTC.

This clonotype was counted at least ten times. CDR3: CASSLQEGHSKNIQYF. The CDR3 region has the DNA TGCGCCAGCAGCTTGCAGGAGGGTCACTCCAAAAACATTCAGTACTTC. The rearrangement links TRBV5-1 to TRBJ2-4; D is perhaps TRBD2 (6 bases). The CDR3 has 16 residues. The germline V and J ends were trimmed by 1 base and 2 bases, with 13 bases remaining between them. Germline V gene data show CDR1 as SGHRS and CDR2 as YFSETQ.

V gene TRBV3-1 combines with J gene TRBJ2-1; 7 nucleotides match TRBD1. V trimming: 4 bases; J trimming: 5 bases; junction bases outside the gene matches: 8. Germline assignment: CDR1 LGHDT and CDR2 YNNKEL (reference sequence). The CDR3 runs to 15 residues. CDR3 sequence reads: CASSPTGQYDNEQFF. The CDR3 DNA sequence: TGTGCCAGCAGCCCAACGGGACAGTACGACAATGAGCAGTTCTTC.

Remarks on this clonotype: A much larger clone lies a single base off, so this may be a read error. The genes are TRBV7-2 and TRBJ2-1, with unresolved D. The length of the CDR3 is 17 residues. From germline, CDR1 is SGHTA and CDR2 FQGNSA. Trimming removed 5 bases from V and 0 bases from J, with 17 bases in between. The CDR3 loop reads CASSPVGGGVSYNEQFF. As DNA, the CDR3 is TGTGCCAGCAGCCCAGTGGGCGGCGGTGTCTCCTACAATGAGCAGTTCTTC.

This clonotype was counted ten times or more. This CDR3 reads CASRRQDEAFF. CDR3 DNA sequence: TGTGCCAGCAGACGACAGGATGAAGCTTTCTTT. V and J are TRBV6-5 and TRBJ1-1, with D perhaps matching TRBD1 (6 bases). The germline V and J ends were trimmed by 6 bases and 7 bases, with 9 bases remaining between them. Germline CDR1 is MNHEY and CDR2 is SVGAGI. There are 11 residues in the CDR3.

There are a few counts of this clonotype. The chain links TRBV10-2 to TRBJ2-7, with 9 bases aligning to TRBD1. This CDR3 has 15 residues. The germline V gene has CDR1 WSHSY and CDR2 SAAADI. Trimming took 6 bases from V and 0 from J; bases not matched to a gene: 6. In nucleotides, the CDR3 is TGCGCCAGCAGGAAGGGACAGGGCCACTCCTACGAGCAGTACTTC. Protein sequence: CASRKGQGHSYEQYF.